Below are 13 T cell receptor beta chains sequenced from a single sample in a study of blood T cell repertoires in COVID-19. Sequencing used immunoSEQ multiplex PCR; TCRdb keeps in-frame clones, though not all of them. The data hold some 200,000 clones, with 80% to 90% observed a single time. Sample: peripheral blood. Receptor source: a woman aged 40 to 50 with COVID-19, enrolled during active disease.

The CDR3 spells CASSQVNSYTGELFF. The CDR3 region has the DNA TGTGCCAGCAGCCAAGTGAACTCCTACACCGGGGAGCTGTTTTTT. This sequence joins TRBV3-1 (or the pseudogene TRBV3-2) and TRBJ2-2, with D unclear. Germline V gene lookup returns CDR1 LGHDT and CDR2 YNNKEL (reference sequence). The CDR3 loop spans 15 amino acids. The V gene lost 1 base and the J gene lost 3 bases, with 9 bases spanning the gap.

The J gene is TRBJ1-1, the V gene TRBV4-1; D possibly corresponds to TRBD1 (5 bases). Germline loops: CDR1 MGHRA, CDR2 YSYEKL. V shed 0 bases and J shed 1 base, with 9 bases lying between them. This CDR3 spans 15 amino acids. DNA of the CDR3: TGCGCCAGCAGCCAAGATCAGGGTTGGAACACTGAAGCTTTCTTT. It encodes CASSQDQGWNTEAFF.

This clone has just a few counts. The V and J genes are TRBV7-3 and TRBJ1-1; D not certain. CDR1 SGHTA and CDR2 FQGTGA come from the germline V gene. CDR3 length equals 13 residues. V lost 5 bases and J lost 5, with 12 bases in between. The DNA for the CDR3 is TGTGCCAGCAGCGTCACCCCCGGGACTGAAGCTTTCTTT. As protein: CASSVTPGTEAFF.

The rearrangement uses TRBV29-1 and TRBJ2-7; 8 positions match TRBD2. Germline values: CDR1 SQVTM, CDR2 ANQGSEA. The CDR3 covers 14 residues. V was clipped by 7 bases and J by 0 bases; unmatched bases: 8. This CDR3 reads CSAREGTSSYEQYF. The CDR3 region has the DNA TGCAGCGCCAGGGAAGGGACTAGCTCCTACGAGCAGTACTTC.

The chain employs TRBV28 and TRBJ1-6, with unresolved D. CDR3 length equals 13 residues. Germline values: CDR1 MDHEN, CDR2 SYDVKM. Trimming removed 3 bases at V and 15 bases at J, with 15 bases between. CDR3 residues: CASSFDRSSILHF. The DNA for the CDR3 is TGTGCCAGCAGTTTTGATCGGTCAAGTATCCTCCACTTT.

This CDR3 is CASSLISVAGELFF. In nucleotides, the CDR3 is TGTGCCAGCAGTTTAATTAGCGTGGCCGGGGAGCTGTTTTTT. V and J are TRBV27 and TRBJ2-2, with D possibly TRBD2 on 5 matching bases. Germline V gene sequence: CDR1 MNHEY, CDR2 SMNVEV (reference sequence). The ends were cut back, 2 bases at V and 6 bases at J, with 10 bases in the middle. The CDR3 length is 14 residues.

This clone was seen a few times. The chain links TRBV7-9 to TRBJ1-2; TRBD1 agrees at 10 bases. Trimming at V came to 5 bases and at J to 3 bases, leaving 15 bases not matched to a gene. The CDR3 has 18 residues. Per the germline V gene, CDR1 is SEHNR and CDR2 is FQNEAQ (reference sequence). The CDR3 DNA reads TGTGCCAGCAGCGATATTGCATTGACAGGGGGCCTCTACTATGGCTACACCTTC. Its protein is CASSDIALTGGLYYGYTF.

J is TRBJ1-5 and V is TRBV28; D gene ambiguous. Germline V gives CDR1 MDHEN, CDR2 SYDVKM. V was pared by 5 bases and J by 4 bases, with 12 bases between. The CDR3 covers 14 residues. As DNA, the CDR3 is TGTGCCAGCAGTCAGTGGAGGGATAATCAGCCCCAGCATTTT. Translation: CASSQWRDNQPQHF.

The V gene is TRBV7-9, the J gene TRBJ2-2, with 8 bases identical to TRBD2. Trimming took 2 bases from V and 5 from J; bases not matched to a gene: 13. CDR3 size: 18 residues. CDR1 is SEHNR and CDR2 is FQNEAQ in the germline V gene (reference sequence). This CDR3 is CASSLLKGAGVETGELFF. The CDR3 DNA reads TGTGCCAGCAGCTTATTAAAGGGAGCGGGAGTGGAAACCGGGGAGCTGTTTTTT.

The chain recombines TRBV30 with TRBJ2-1, with D possibly matching TRBD1 (6 bases). Looked up from germline, CDR1 is GTSNPN and CDR2 is SVGIG (reference sequence). The CDR3 covers 15 residues. V lost 0 bases to trimming and J lost 10 bases, with 19 bases between them. The CDR3 nucleotides read TGTGCCTGGAGTGTAGTGACAGGTGGCCCGGGGGAGCAGTTCTTC. This gives the protein CAWSVVTGGPGEQFF.

The chain links TRBV7-9 to TRBJ2-5; tentative D call: TRBD1 (10 bases). The V end lost 6 bases, the J end lost 10 bases, and 30 bases lay between the germline ends. The germline gives CDR1 SEHNR, CDR2 FQNEAQ (reference sequence). The CDR3 covers 17 residues. Here the CDR3 DNA reads TGTGCCAGCAGACCGACAGGGGGCAAAGAGCGGGAGGTGAGCCAGTACTTC. It codes for CASRPTGGKEREVSQYF. Together with reference TRBV7-9 and TRBJ2-5, the CDR3 gives the full variable domain: DTGVSQNPRHKITKRGQNVTFRCDPISEHNRLYWYRQTLGQGPEFLTYFQNEAQLEKSRLLSDRFSAERPKGSFSTLEIQRTEQGDSAMYLCASRPTGGKEREVSQYFGPGTRLLVL.

The J gene is TRBJ2-5, the V gene TRBV19, with TRBD2 as a possible D gene (6 bases). Between the trimmed V and J ends, which lost 5 bases and 5 bases, there was a span of 27 bases. Looked up from germline, CDR1 is LNHDA and CDR2 is SQIVND (reference sequence). The CDR3 is 18 residues long. DNA of the CDR3: TGTGCCAGTAGTCAGAGGCGGGGAAGCGCCCGAAAGGAGGAGACCCAGTACTTC. This sequence encodes CASSQRRGSARKEETQYF.

V gene TRBV19 combines with J gene TRBJ2-2, with a weak D call TRBD2 (5 bases). V was cut by 1 base and J by 3 bases, with 12 bases left in between. This CDR3 has 16 residues. The germline CDR1 and CDR2 sequences are LNHDA and SQIVND (reference sequence). CDR3 nucleotide sequence: TGTGCCAGTAGTATAGGTGGGAGTAGGGACACCGGGGAGCTGTTTTTT. Translation gives CASSIGGSRDTGELFF.